This record looks at one TCR beta chain sequence and its context. No conserved phenylalanine or tryptophan ends this CDR3, so it is likely a read error. The CDR3 is 14 residues long. V was cut by 2 bases and J by 6 bases, with 14 bases left in between. Authors of the study amplified TCR beta CDR3 regions from RNA transcripts. In the first-round RT-PCR of the TCR CDR3, the HTBI primer set was used. TCRdb fed the multiplex PCR reads into MiXCR, producing one record per CDR3 protein. The table has 150,000 or so distinct CDR3 sequences, approximately 20% seen once. Diagnosis relied on clinical symptoms, serum thyroxine and TRAb, thyroid ultrasound and orbital computed tomography. Ahead of any ophthalmopathy symptoms, the blood sample was obtained at the first diagnosis of hyperthyroidism. The source of the sample is a study of T cells in Graves' hyperthyroidism and ophthalmopathy.

The material sequenced was blood. The chain has TRBV12-3 or TRBV12-4 and TRBJ2-7; weak D call: TRBD2 (6 bases). The origin of this receptor is a woman aged 45 to 65 with Graves' hyperthyroidism that later progressed to Graves' ophthalmopathy. CDR3 sequence reads: CASSLRGLPSEQYL. CDR3 DNA sequence: TGTGCCAGCAGTTTACGGGGACTCCCCTCCGAGCAGTACCTC.